Shown below are 4 T cell receptor beta chains from a single sample sequenced in a study of T cells after yellow fever vaccination. One entry per CDR3 protein results from TCRdb running MiXCR on the 5' RACE reads. The sample lists 360,000 or so distinct CDR3 sequences, approximately 10% occurring once. The material was PBMCs, obtained on the day of the first yellow fever vaccination. Receptors were obtained from a man between 18 and 29 years old who received the YFV17D yellow fever vaccine.

This clonotype was observed a few times. This chain uses TRBV6-1 with TRBJ2-6; D gene ambiguous. Trimming shortened V by 6 bases and J by 0 bases, and 6 bases separated the two germline ends. This CDR3 comprises 14 residues. Per germline, CDR1 MNHNS and CDR2 SASEGT. The CDR3 sequence is CASRVFSGANVLTF. The CDR3 coding sequence is TGTGCCAGCAGGGTCTTCTCTGGGGCCAACGTCCTGACTTTC.

The chain has TRBV6-2 or TRBV6-3 and TRBJ2-7; D unclear. There are 15 residues in the CDR3. Per the germline V gene, CDR1 is MNHEY and CDR2 is SVGEGT. The V gene lost 5 bases and the J gene lost 0 bases, with 14 bases spanning the gap. The CDR3 DNA follows: TGTGCCAGCAGTACCGGCCTGGTCGGCTCCTACGAGCAGTACGTC. Protein product: CASSTGLVGSYEQYV.

The V gene is TRBV6-2 or TRBV6-3, the J gene TRBJ2-7; D is ambiguous. This CDR3 is 15 amino acids long. Germline CDR1 is MNHEY and CDR2 is SVGEGT. V dropped 2 bases and J dropped 0 bases, with 11 bases sitting between them. The CDR3 DNA sequence: TGTGCCAGCAGTTACGTCCCGGGTCTCTCCTACGAGCAGTACTTC. It specifies CASSYVPGLSYEQYF.

This clonotype appeared many times. V usage is TRBV7-2 and J usage is TRBJ2-4; D unclear. The germline gives CDR1 SGHTA, CDR2 FQGNSA. The CDR3 contains 16 residues. V lost 5 bases and J lost 0, with 14 bases in between. The CDR3 spells CASSQPVGLAKNIQYF. In DNA form, the CDR3 reads TGTGCCAGCAGCCAACCCGTGGGGTTAGCCAAAAACATTCAGTACTTC.